The clone carrying this T cell receptor (beta chain) was seen more than once but under ten times. Its antigen is unidentified. One end of the junction varies from germline; a read error may be responsible. CDR1 is ENHRY, CDR2 SYGVKD, per germline. This CDR3 comprises 20 residues. Researchers reported that TCR beta cDNA libraries carried unique molecular identifiers. TCRdb reprocessed the PCR reads via MiXCR and lists one record per CDR3 protein. The table records roughly 650,000 distinct CDR3 sequences, about 60% of them present only once. This record belongs to a study of post-analysis software for immune sequencing data. At the level of the study: Included among the disease courses, which were recorded for the cohort, were relapsing-remitting, secondary progressive and progressive-relapsing multiple sclerosis. General study results and limits: Controls significantly exceeded multiple sclerosis patients in normalized Chao1 diversity. TRBV segments more frequent in patients than in controls numbered about 5 and included TRBV5-6, TRBV5-1 and TRBV20-1. Those samples that were prepared in the same batch co-clustered strongly by F measure.

The source material was blood. This chain links TRBV10-3 with TRBJ2-3, with 8 bases aligning to TRBD2. The receptor's source is a girl aged 2-10 years with multiple sclerosis. CDR3 region: CAISESKGLADYTSTDTQYF. For the CDR3, the DNA is TGTGCCATCAGTGAGTCTAAAGGACTAGCTGACTATACTAGCACGGATACGCAGTATTTT.